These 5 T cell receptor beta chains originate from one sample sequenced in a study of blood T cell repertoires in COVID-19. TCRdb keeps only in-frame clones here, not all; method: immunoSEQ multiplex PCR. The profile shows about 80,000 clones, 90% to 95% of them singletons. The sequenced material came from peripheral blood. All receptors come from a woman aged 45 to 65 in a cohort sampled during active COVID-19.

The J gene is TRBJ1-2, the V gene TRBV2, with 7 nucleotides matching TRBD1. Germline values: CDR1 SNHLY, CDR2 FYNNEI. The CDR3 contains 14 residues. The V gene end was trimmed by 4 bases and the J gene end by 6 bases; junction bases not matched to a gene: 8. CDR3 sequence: CASSARTGKDGYTF. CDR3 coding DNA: TGTGCCAGCAGTGCCCGGACAGGAAAGGATGGCTACACCTTC. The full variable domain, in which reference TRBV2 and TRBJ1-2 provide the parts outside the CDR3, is EPEVTQTPSHQVTQMGQEVILRCVPISNHLYFYWYRQILGQKVEFLVSFYNNEISEKSEIFDDQFSVERPDGSNFTLKIRSTKLEDSAMYFCASSARTGKDGYTFGSGTRLTVV.

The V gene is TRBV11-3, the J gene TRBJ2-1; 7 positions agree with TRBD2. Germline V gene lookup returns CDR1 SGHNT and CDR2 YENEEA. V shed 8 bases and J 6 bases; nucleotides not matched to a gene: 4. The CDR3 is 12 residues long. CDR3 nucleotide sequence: TGTGCCAGCCGGGGGGTAGGCAATGAGCAGTTCTTC. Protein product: CASRGVGNEQFF. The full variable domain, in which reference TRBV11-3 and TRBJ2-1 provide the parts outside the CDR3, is EAGVVQSPRYKIIEKKQPVAFWCNPISGHNTLYWYLQNLGQGPELLIRYENEEAVDDSQLPKDRFSAERLKGVDSTLKIQPAELGDSAVYLCASRGVGNEQFFGPGTRLTVL.

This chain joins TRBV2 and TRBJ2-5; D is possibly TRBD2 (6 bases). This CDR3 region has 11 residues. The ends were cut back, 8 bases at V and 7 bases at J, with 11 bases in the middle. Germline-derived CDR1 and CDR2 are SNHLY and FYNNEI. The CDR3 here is CASVTEGTQYF. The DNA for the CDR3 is TGTGCCAGCGTGACGGAGGGGACCCAGTACTTC. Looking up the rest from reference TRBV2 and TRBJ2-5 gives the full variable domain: EPEVTQTPSHQVTQMGQEVILRCVPISNHLYFYWYRQILGQKVEFLVSFYNNEISEKSEIFDDQFSVERPDGSNFTLKIRSTKLEDSAMYFCASVTEGTQYFGPGTRLLVL.

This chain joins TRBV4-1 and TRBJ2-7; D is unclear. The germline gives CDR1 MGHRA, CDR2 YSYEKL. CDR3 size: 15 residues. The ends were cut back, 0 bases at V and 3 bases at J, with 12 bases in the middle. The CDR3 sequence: CASSQEALPLYEQYF. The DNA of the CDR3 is TGCGCCAGCAGCCAAGAGGCCCTCCCGCTCTACGAGCAGTACTTC.

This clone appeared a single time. DNA of the CDR3: TGCGCCAGCAGCCAAGATCTGAGGACATTGGTCGCCGAGCAGTACTTC. It encodes CASSQDLRTLVAEQYF. The chain is built from TRBV4-1 and TRBJ2-7, with a tentative D call TRBD1 (5 bases). V was cut by 0 bases and J by 6 bases, with 18 bases left in between. CDR1 is MGHRA and CDR2 is YSYEKL in the germline V gene. The CDR3 has 16 residues.